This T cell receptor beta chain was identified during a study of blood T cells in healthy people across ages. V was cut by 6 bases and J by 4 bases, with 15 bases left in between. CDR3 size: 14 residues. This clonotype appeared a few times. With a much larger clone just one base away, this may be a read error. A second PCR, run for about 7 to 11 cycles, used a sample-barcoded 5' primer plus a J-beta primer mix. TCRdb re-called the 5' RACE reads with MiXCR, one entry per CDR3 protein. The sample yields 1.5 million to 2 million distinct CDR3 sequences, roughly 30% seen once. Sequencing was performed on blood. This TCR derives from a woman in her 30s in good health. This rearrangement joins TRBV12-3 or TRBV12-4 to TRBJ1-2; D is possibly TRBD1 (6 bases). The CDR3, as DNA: TGTGCCAGCAGGTTGGGGGCCCACAGCTATGGCTACACCTTC. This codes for CASRLGAHSYGYTF.